These 18 T cell receptor beta chains originate from one sample sequenced in a study of cytomegalovirus exposure and HLA in healthy donors. PCR primers comprised 60 Vbeta and 13 Jbeta primers. Assay used: immunoSEQ multiplex PCR; TCRdb lists only in-frame clones, some missing. The sample lists tens of thousands of clones; approximately 75% were seen once. Sequenced material: PBMCs. Receptors were obtained from a middle-aged woman in good health and CMV-seronegative.

The J gene is TRBJ2-6, the V gene TRBV19, with 8 bases that match TRBD1. The CDR3 is 16 residues long. Germline trimming cut 4 bases from V and 5 bases from J; bases unmatched to any gene: 7. Germline values: CDR1 LNHDA, CDR2 SQIVND (reference sequence). For the CDR3, the DNA is TGTGCCAGTAGTAATGGACAGGGATATTGGGCCAACGTCCTGACTTTC. This translates into CASSNGQGYWANVLTF.

V usage is TRBV7-2 and J usage is TRBJ2-7; 9 positions agree with TRBD2. Germline CDR1 is SGHTA and CDR2 is FQGNSA. V lost 5 bases to trimming and J lost 0 bases; unmatched junction nucleotides: 5. The CDR3 covers 15 residues. CDR3 DNA: TGTGCCAGCAGCCAGGGACTAGCTGACTCCTACGAGCAGTACTTC. Translated: CASSQGLADSYEQYF.

The chain couples TRBV7-8 to TRBJ2-1; 9 bases match TRBD1. V was pared by 4 bases and J by 5 bases, with 6 bases of the junction left unmatched. CDR3 size: 15 residues. CDR1 is SGHVS, CDR2 FQNEAQ, per germline. DNA of the CDR3: TGTGCCAGCAGCTCCCGGGACAGGGAACACAATGAGCAGTTCTTC. It is translated as CASSSRDREHNEQFF.

The chain couples TRBV7-9 to TRBJ1-5, with 8 bases fitting TRBD1. Germline values: CDR1 SEHNR, CDR2 FQNEAQ (reference sequence). The CDR3 contains 16 residues. V shed 5 bases and J 3 bases; nucleotides not matched to a gene: 9. CDR3 in amino acids: CASSAWTGTANQPQHF. DNA for the CDR3: TGTGCCAGCAGCGCATGGACAGGGACGGCCAATCAGCCCCAGCATTTT.

The chain combines TRBV5-1 with TRBJ1-1; TRBD1 aligns across 10 bases. This CDR3 region has 16 residues. Germline V lookup: CDR1 SGHRS, CDR2 YFSETQ. Germline trimming cut 4 bases from V and 2 bases from J; bases unmatched to any gene: 8. The CDR3 sequence is CASSNRQGAQNTEAFF. CDR3 DNA: TGCGCCAGCAGCAACCGACAGGGGGCCCAAAACACTGAAGCTTTCTTT.

The sample holds a few counts of this clone. CDR3 region: CASSPPGDTEAFF. The CDR3 DNA reads TGTGCCAGCAGCCCACCGGGGGACACTGAAGCTTTCTTT. The rearrangement uses TRBV11-2 and TRBJ1-1, with D tentatively TRBD1 (5 bases). Trimming took off 5 bases at V and 3 bases at J, with 10 bases between the two ends. CDR3 length equals 13 residues. CDR1 SGHAT and CDR2 FQNNGV come from the germline V gene. Full variable domain (rest looked up from reference TRBV11-2 and TRBJ1-1): EAGVAQSPRYKIIEKRQSVAFWCNPISGHATLYWYQQILGQGPKLLIQFQNNGVVDDSQLPKDRFSAERLKGVDSTLKIQPAKLEDSAVYLCASSPPGDTEAFFGQGTRLTVV.

The chain uses TRBV29-1 and TRBJ2-5; 9 nucleotides line up with TRBD1. V dropped 7 bases and J dropped 5; count of bases not matched to a gene: 8. The CDR3 spans 13 residues. The germline gives CDR1 SQVTM, CDR2 ANQGSEA. This CDR3 is CSAKQGAGETQYF. The CDR3 DNA is TGCAGCGCAAAACAGGGGGCGGGGGAGACCCAGTACTTC.

In regard to this clone: At one of its ends the junction is not consistent with the germline gene, which may arise from a read error. The gene calls are TRBV25-1 and TRBJ2-7; 13 bases are shared with TRBD2. Germline assignment: CDR1 MGHDK and CDR2 SYGVNS. The CDR3 consists of 16 residues. The CDR3 region is CASSSLTSGRPYEQYF. Here the CDR3 DNA reads TGTGCCAGCAGTTCCCTGACTAGCGGGAGGCCCTATGAGCAGTACTTC.

A few counts support this clone. This sequence joins TRBV15 and TRBJ2-1; perhaps TRBD2 as D (5 bases). Deletions cut 1 base from V and 4 bases from J, with 11 bases between. Germline CDR1 and CDR2: LNHNV and YYDKDF (reference sequence). This CDR3 contains 15 residues. CDR3 loop: CATSRVGGGYNEQFF. The CDR3 region has the DNA TGTGCCACCAGCAGAGTCGGAGGTGGGTACAATGAGCAGTTCTTC.

CDR3 residues: CAWESIRGQTEAFF. The CDR3 DNA follows: TGTGCCTGGGAGAGTATCAGGGGGCAGACTGAAGCTTTCTTT. This sequence joins TRBV30 and TRBJ1-1; 8 bases are shared with TRBD1. The V gene's germline CDR1 is GTSNPN and CDR2 SVGIG (reference sequence). With 5 bases clipped from V and 5 bases from J, the junction kept 10 bases outside the gene matches. This CDR3 is 14 amino acids long.

The chain links TRBV2 to TRBJ2-3, with 8 bases that match TRBD2. The CDR3 totals 15 residues. The trim removed 6 bases at V and 4 bases at J, leaving 9 bases unmatched. Germline CDR1 reads SNHLY; CDR2 reads FYNNEI. In DNA, the CDR3 is TGTGCCAGCAGACGTGGGACTAGTGAGGCAGATACGCAGTATTTT. Translating it yields CASRRGTSEADTQYF.

The rearrangement joins TRBV7-2 to TRBJ2-5; 7 bases line up with TRBD2. V shed 5 bases and J 4 bases; nucleotides not matched to a gene: 1. The length of the CDR3 is 12 residues. The germline V gene encodes CDR1 SGHTA and CDR2 FQGNSA. The CDR3 region has the DNA TGTGCCAGCAGCGGGGGGGGAGAGACCCAGTACTTC. Translated: CASSGGGETQYF. Combining the CDR3 with reference TRBV7-2 and TRBJ2-5 gives the whole variable domain GAGVSQSPSNKVTEKGKDVELRCDPISGHTALYWYRQSLGQGLEFLIYFQGNSAPDKSGLPSDRFSAERTGGSVSTLTIQRTQQEDSAVYLCASSGGGETQYFGPGTRLLVL.

The chain recombines TRBV7-3 with TRBJ2-3; the match to TRBD2 covers 7 bases. Germline CDR1 and CDR2: SGHTA and FQGTGA. V lost 0 bases to trimming and J lost 5 bases; unmatched junction nucleotides: 5. This CDR3 comprises 15 residues. CDR3 residues: CASSLTSGPQDTQYF. Here the CDR3 DNA reads TGTGCCAGCAGCTTAACTAGCGGGCCACAAGATACGCAGTATTTT.

The chain links TRBV5-1 to TRBJ2-1; 9 positions agree with TRBD1. Germline loops: CDR1 SGHRS, CDR2 YFSETQ. The CDR3 runs 15 residues. With V trimmed by 3 bases and J by 5 bases, 6 bases remained unmatched. The CDR3 nucleotides are TGCGCCAGCAGCTCCGGGACAGGGTTCGACAATGAGCAGTTCTTC. Translation: CASSSGTGFDNEQFF.

This chain uses TRBV28 with TRBJ2-5; D gene uncertain. Germline-derived CDR1 and CDR2 are MDHEN and SYDVKM. V lost 2 bases, J lost 7 bases, and 11 bases lay in between. This CDR3 has 13 amino acids. The CDR3 DNA is TGTGCCAGCAGTTTAGACCCGCCGGGGACCCAGTACTTC. Protein: CASSLDPPGTQYF.

This chain uses TRBV5-1 with TRBJ1-1; 7 bases align to TRBD1. Germline V gene lookup returns CDR1 SGHRS and CDR2 YFSETQ. The CDR3 covers 15 residues. The trim removed 1 base at V and 10 bases at J, leaving 13 bases unmatched. CDR3 in amino acids: CASSLRVGGAWGAFF. In nucleotides, the CDR3 is TGCGCCAGCAGCTTGAGGGTAGGGGGCGCGTGGGGAGCTTTCTTT.

The CDR3 spells CASSQDGGSLPYEQYF. The CDR3 nucleotides are TGCGCCAGCAGCCAAGATGGCGGGAGTCTACCCTACGAGCAGTACTTC. The chain recombines TRBV4-3 with TRBJ2-7; 7 bases align to TRBD2. The CDR3 sequence is 16 residues long. Germline V CDR1 and CDR2: LGHNA, YSLEER. V trimming: 0 bases; J trimming: 2 bases; junction bases outside the gene matches: 7.

V usage is TRBV12-1 and J usage is TRBJ2-7; TRBD2, as called in the table, went unchecked against the DNA. TRBV12-1 corresponds to a pseudogene. There are 15 residues in the CDR3. The CDR3 nucleotides read TGTGCCAGCAGCCTCAAGCGGGAGGGCCTTTACGAGCAGTACTTC. Its protein product is CASSLKREGLYEQYF.